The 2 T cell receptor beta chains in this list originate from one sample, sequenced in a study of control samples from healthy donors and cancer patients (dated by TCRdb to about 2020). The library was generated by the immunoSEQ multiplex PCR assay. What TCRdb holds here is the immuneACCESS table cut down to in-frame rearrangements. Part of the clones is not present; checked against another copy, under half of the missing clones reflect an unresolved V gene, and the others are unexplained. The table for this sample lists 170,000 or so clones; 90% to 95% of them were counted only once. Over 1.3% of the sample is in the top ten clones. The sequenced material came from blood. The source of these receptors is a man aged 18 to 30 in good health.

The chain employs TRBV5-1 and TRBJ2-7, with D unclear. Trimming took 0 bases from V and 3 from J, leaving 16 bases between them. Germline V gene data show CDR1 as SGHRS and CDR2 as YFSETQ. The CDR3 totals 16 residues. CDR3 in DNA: TGCGCCAGCAGCTTGGAGTATTCGGGCCCTAGCTACGAGCAGTACTTC. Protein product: CASSLEYSGPSYEQYF.

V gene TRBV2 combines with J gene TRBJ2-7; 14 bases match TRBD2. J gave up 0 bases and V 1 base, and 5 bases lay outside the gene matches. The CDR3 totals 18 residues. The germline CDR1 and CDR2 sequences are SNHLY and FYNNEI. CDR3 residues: CASSEVGLAGANSYEQYF. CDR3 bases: TGTGCCAGCAGTGAAGTGGGACTAGCGGGGGCTAACTCCTACGAGCAGTACTTC.